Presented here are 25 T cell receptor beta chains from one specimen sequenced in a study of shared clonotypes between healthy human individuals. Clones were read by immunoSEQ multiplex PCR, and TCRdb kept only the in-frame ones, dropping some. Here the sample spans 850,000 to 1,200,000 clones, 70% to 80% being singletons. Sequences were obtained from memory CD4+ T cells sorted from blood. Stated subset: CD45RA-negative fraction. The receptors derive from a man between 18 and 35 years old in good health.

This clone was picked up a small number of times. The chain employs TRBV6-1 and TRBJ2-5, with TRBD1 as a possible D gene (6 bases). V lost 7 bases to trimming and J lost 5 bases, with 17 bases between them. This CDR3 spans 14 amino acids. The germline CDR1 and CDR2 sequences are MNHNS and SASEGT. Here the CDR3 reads CASTGQRASETQYF. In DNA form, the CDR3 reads TGTGCCAGCACAGGACAGAGGGCCTCGGAGACCCAGTACTTC.

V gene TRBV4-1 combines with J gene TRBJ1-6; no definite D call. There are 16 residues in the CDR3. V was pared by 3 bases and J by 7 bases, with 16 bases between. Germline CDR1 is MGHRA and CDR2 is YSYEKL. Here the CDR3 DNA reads TGCGCCAGCAGCCAGGACCCACCGCTGAGCAATTCACCCCTCCACTTT. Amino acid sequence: CASSQDPPLSNSPLHF.

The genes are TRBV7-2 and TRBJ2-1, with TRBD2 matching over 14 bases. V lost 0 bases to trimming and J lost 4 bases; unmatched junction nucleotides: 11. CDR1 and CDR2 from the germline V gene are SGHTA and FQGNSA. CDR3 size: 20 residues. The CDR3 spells CASSLAPPTSGRAQYNEQFF. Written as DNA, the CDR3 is TGTGCCAGCAGCTTAGCTCCCCCGACTAGCGGGAGGGCCCAGTACAATGAGCAGTTCTTC.

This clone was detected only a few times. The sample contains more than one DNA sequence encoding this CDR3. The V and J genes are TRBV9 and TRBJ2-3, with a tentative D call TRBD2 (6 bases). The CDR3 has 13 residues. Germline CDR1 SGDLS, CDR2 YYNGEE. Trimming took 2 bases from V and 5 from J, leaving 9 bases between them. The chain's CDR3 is CASSVRLEDTQYF. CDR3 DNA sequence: TGTGCCAGCAGCGTCCGACTAGAAGATACGCAGTATTTT.

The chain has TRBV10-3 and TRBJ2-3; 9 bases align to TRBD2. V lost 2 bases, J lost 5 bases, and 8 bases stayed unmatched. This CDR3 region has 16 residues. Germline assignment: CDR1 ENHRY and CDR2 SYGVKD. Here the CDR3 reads CAISERGSGGGDTQYF. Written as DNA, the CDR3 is TGTGCCATCAGTGAGAGGGGTAGCGGGGGAGGAGATACGCAGTATTTT.

The CDR3 sequence: CASSPGASGREQFF. As DNA, the CDR3 is TGTGCCAGCAGCCCAGGGGCTAGCGGGCGTGAGCAGTTCTTC. V gene TRBV7-3 combines with J gene TRBJ2-1, with TRBD2 matching 8 bases. Germline V gives CDR1 SGHTA, CDR2 FQGTGA. V lost 5 bases to trimming and J lost 9 bases; unmatched junction nucleotides: 9. The CDR3 is made up of 14 amino acids. Drawing the rest from reference TRBV7-3 and TRBJ2-1, the complete variable domain is GAGVSQTPSNKVTEKGKYVELRCDPISGHTALYWYRQSLGQGPEFLIYFQGTGAADDSGLPNDRFFAVRPEGSVSTLKIQRTERGDSAVYLCASSPGASGREQFFGPGTRLTVL.

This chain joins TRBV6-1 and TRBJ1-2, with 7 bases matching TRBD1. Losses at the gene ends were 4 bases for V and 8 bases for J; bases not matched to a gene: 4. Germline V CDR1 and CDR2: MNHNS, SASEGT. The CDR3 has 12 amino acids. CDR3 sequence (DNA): TGTGCCAGCAGTGTCGGGACAGAAGGCTACACCTTC. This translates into CASSVGTEGYTF.

The CDR3 sequence is CASSFRQGQGQETQYF. The CDR3 DNA sequence: TGTGCCAGCAGCTTTAGACAGGGTCAGGGCCAAGAGACCCAGTACTTC. The chain carries TRBV7-9 and TRBJ2-5; TRBD1 matches at 7 bases. Looked up from germline, CDR1 is SEHNR and CDR2 is FQNEAQ (reference sequence). With V trimmed by 3 bases and J by 1 base, 8 bases remained unmatched. The CDR3 length is 16 residues.

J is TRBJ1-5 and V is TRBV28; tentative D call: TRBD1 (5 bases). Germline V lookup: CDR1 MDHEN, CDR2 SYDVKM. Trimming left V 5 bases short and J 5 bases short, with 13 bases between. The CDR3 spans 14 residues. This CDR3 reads CASSLPGGDQPQHF. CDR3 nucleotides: TGTGCCAGCAGTCTACCCGGAGGGGATCAGCCCCAGCATTTT.

The CDR3 nucleotides are TGTGCCAGCAGCCTCGGACAGGGCGAATACGGGGAGCTGTTTTTT. Encoded protein: CASSLGQGEYGELFF. The V call is TRBV5-4, the J call TRBJ2-2, with 8 bases lining up with TRBD1. The V segment lost 4 bases and the J segment 7 bases; nucleotides outside the gene matches: 9. The CDR3 loop spans 15 amino acids. Germline V lookup: CDR1 SGHNT, CDR2 YYREEE (reference sequence).

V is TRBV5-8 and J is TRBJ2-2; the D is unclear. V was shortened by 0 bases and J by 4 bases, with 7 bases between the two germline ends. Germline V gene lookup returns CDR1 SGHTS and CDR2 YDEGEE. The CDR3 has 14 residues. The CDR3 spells CASSLGRSTGELFF. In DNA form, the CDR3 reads TGTGCCAGCAGCTTGGGACGGAGCACCGGGGAGCTGTTTTTT.

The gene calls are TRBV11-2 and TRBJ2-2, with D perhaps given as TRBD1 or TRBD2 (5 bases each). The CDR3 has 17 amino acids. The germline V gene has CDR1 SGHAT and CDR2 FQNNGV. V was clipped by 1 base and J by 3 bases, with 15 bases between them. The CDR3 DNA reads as TGTGCCAGCAGCTTAGTTGCAGGGACCGCCCACACCGGGGAGCTGTTTTTT. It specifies CASSLVAGTAHTGELFF.

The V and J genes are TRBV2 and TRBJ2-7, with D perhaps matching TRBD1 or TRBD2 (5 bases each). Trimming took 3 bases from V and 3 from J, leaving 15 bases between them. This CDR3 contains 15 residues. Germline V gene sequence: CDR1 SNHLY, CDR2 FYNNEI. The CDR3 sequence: CASSEAGRADYEQYF. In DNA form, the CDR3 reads TGTGCCAGCAGTGAGGCGGGCAGGGCGGACTACGAGCAGTACTTC.

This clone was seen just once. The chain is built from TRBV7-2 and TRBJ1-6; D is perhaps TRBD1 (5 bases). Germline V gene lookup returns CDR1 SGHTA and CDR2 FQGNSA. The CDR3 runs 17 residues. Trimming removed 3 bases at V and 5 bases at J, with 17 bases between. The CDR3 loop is CASSLAFRTTDNSPLHF. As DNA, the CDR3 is TGTGCCAGCAGCTTGGCCTTCAGGACAACTGATAATTCACCCCTCCACTTT.

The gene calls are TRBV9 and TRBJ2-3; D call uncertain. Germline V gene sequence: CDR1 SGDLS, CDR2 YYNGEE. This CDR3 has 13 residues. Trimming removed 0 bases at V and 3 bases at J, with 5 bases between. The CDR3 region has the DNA TGTGCCAGCAGCGTAGACAGAACAGATACGCAGTATTTT. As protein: CASSVDRTDTQYF.

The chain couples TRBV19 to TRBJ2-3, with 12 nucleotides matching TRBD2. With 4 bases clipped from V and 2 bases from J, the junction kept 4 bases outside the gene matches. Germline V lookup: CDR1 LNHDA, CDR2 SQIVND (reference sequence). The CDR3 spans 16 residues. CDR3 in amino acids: CASSTGLAGTTDTQYF. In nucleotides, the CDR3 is TGTGCCAGTAGTACCGGACTAGCGGGGACCACAGATACGCAGTATTTT.

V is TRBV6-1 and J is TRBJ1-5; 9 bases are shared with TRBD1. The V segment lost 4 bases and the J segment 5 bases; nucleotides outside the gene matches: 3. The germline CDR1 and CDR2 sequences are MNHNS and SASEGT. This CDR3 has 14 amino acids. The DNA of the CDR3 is TGTGCCAGCAGTGTACAGGGGGCTCATCAGCCCCAGCATTTT. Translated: CASSVQGAHQPQHF.

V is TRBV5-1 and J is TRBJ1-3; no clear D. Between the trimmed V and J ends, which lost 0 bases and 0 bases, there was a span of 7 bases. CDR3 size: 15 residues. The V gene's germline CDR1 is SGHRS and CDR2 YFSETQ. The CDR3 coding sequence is TGCGCCAGCAGCTTGGATGGGGACTCTGGAAACACCATATATTTT. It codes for CASSLDGDSGNTIYF.

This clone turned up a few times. CDR3 coding DNA: TGCAGCGTTGAACAGGGAGAGGAAAAACTGTTTTTT. Residues: CSVEQGEEKLFF. The chain has TRBV29-1 and TRBJ1-4; tentatively, D is TRBD1 (5 bases). This CDR3 is 12 amino acids long. Deletions cut 2 bases from V and 8 bases from J, with 9 bases between. CDR1 and CDR2 from the germline V gene are SQVTM and ANQGSEA.

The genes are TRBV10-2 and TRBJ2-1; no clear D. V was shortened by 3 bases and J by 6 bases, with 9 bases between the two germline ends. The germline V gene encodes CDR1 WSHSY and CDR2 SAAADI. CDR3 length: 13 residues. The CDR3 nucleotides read TGCGCCAGCAGTGACCCCCCCGGCAATGAGCAGTTCTTC. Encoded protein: CASSDPPGNEQFF.

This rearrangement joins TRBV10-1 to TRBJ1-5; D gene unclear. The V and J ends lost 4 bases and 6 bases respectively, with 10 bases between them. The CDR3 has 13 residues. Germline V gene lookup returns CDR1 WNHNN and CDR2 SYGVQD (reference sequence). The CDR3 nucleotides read TGCGCCAGCAGTGCGGGTTATGCTCAGCCCCAGCATTTT. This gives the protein CASSAGYAQPQHF.

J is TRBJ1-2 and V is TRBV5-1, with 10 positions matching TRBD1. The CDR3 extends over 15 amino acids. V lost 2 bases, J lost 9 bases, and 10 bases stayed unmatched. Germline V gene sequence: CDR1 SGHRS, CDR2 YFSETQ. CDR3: CASSLSPGQGNRYTF. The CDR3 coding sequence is TGCGCCAGCAGCTTATCGCCGGGACAGGGGAATCGCTACACCTTC.

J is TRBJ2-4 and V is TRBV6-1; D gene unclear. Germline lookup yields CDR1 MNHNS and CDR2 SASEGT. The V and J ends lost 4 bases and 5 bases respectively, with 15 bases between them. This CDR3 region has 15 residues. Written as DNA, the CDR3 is TGTGCCAGCAGTGGGCCCCCAATGGGCCAAAACATTCAGTACTTC. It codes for CASSGPPMGQNIQYF.

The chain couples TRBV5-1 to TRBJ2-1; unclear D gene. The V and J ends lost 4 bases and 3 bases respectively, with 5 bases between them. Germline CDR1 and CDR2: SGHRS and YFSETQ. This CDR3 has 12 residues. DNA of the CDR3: TGCGCCAGCAGCCGCGACTACAATGAGCAGTTCTTC. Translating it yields CASSRDYNEQFF. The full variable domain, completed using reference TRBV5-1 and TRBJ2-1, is KAGVTQTPRYLIKTRGQQVTLSCSPISGHRSVSWYQQTPGQGLQFLFEYFSETQRNKGNFPGRFSGRQFSNSRSEMNVSTLELGDSALYLCASSRDYNEQFFGPGTRLTVL.

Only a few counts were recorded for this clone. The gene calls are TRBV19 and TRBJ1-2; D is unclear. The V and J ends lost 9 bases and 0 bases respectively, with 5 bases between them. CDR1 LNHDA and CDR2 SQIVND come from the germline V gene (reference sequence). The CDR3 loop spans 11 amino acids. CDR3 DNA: TGTGCCAGCTCGACTAACTATGGCTACACCTTC. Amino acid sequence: CASSTNYGYTF.